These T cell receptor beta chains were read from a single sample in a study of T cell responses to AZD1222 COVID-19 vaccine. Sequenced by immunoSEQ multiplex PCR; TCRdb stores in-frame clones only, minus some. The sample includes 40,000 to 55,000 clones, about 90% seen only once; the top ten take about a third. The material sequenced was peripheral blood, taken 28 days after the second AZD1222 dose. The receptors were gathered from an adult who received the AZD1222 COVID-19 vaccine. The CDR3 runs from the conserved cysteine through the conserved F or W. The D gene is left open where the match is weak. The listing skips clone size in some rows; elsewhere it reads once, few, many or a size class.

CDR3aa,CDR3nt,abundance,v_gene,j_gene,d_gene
CASSGGGYGYTF,TGTGCCAGCAGCGGGGGGGGCTATGGCTACACCTTC,.,TRBV6-5,TRBJ1-2,.
CASSQSQETQYF,TGTGCCAGCTCACAGTCACAAGAGACCCAGTACTTC,.,TRBV18,TRBJ2-5,.
CASSQDWAFTTDTQYF,TGTGCCAGCAGCCAAGATTGGGCTTTTACCACAGATACGCAGTATTTT,few,TRBV3-1/TRBV3-2,TRBJ2-3,.
CASSIAGQYGYTF,TGTGCCAGTAGTATAGCCGGCCAATATGGCTACACCTTC,.,TRBV19,TRBJ1-2,.
CASTLHGDVETQYF,TGTGCCAGCACCCTTCATGGAGACGTGGAGACCCAGTACTTC,.,TRBV5-6,TRBJ2-5,.
CAWNRADRDTGELFF,TGTGCCTGGAACCGGGCGGACAGGGACACCGGGGAGCTGTTTTTT,.,TRBV30,TRBJ2-2,TRBD1
CARSPQRTDGYTF,TGTGCCAGAAGCCCGCAACGGACAGATGGCTACACCTTC,.,TRBV5-3,TRBJ1-2,.
CASSEASREAFF,TGTGCCAGCAGTGAAGCAAGTCGGGAAGCTTTCTTT,.,TRBV2,TRBJ1-1,.
CASSYRKGRFYGYTF,TGTGCCAGCAGCTATCGTAAGGGGCGCTTCTATGGCTACACCTTC,.,TRBV21-1,TRBJ1-2,.
CASSYPPTGGYGYTF,TGTGCCAGCAGTTACCCGCCGACAGGGGGGTATGGCTACACCTTC,.,TRBV6-2/TRBV6-3,TRBJ1-2,TRBD1
CAWSVGGDTEAFF,TGTGCCTGGAGTGTTGGGGGGGACACTGAAGCTTTCTTT,.,TRBV30,TRBJ1-1,.
CASSPTGDRNQPQHF,TGTGCCAGCAGCCCAACAGGGGACCGAAATCAGCCCCAGCATTTT,.,TRBV7-8,TRBJ1-5,TRBD1
CASSLAGATYTDTQYF,TGTGCCAGCAGCTTAGCGGGGGCTACCTACACAGATACGCAGTATTTT,.,TRBV7-6,TRBJ2-3,.
CASSEQQGALEQYF,TGTGCCAGCAGCGAACAACAGGGGGCGTTGGAGCAGTACTTC,.,TRBV9,TRBJ2-7,TRBD1
CASSSGLAGSSYNEQFF,TGTGCCAGCAGCTCCGGACTAGCGGGGAGCTCCTACAATGAGCAGTTCTTC,.,TRBV7-6,TRBJ2-1,TRBD2
CASTEHNSNQPQHF,TGTGCCAGCACGGAACACAATAGCAATCAGCCCCAGCATTTT,.,TRBV6-5,TRBJ1-5,.
CASSERQTYGYTF,TGTGCCAGCAGTGAGCGGCAGACCTATGGCTACACCTTC,few,TRBV6-1,TRBJ1-2,.
CASSEYGGSGGYNEQFF,TGTGCCAGCAGTGAATATGGGGGTAGCGGGGGGTACAATGAGCAGTTCTTC,.,TRBV25-1,TRBJ2-1,TRBD2
CAIRTKVGGSYNEQFF,TGTGCCATCAGGACGAAGGTTGGGGGCTCCTACAATGAGCAGTTCTTC,.,TRBV10-3,TRBJ2-1,.
CASSPLGGGNTEAFF,TGTGCCAGCAGCCCCCTTGGGGGAGGGAACACTGAAGCTTTCTTT,.,TRBV3-1/TRBV3-2,TRBJ1-1,.
CASGLPRQGQTQYF,TGTGCTAGTGGTTTGCCTAGACAGGGGCAGACCCAGTACTTC,.,TRBV12-5,TRBJ2-5,TRBD1
CASSLGGTVHGYTF,TGTGCCAGCAGCTTAGGGGGGACAGTTCATGGCTACACCTTC,.,TRBV7-9,TRBJ1-2,TRBD1
CASSQASGWSDSPLHF,TGCGCCAGCAGCCAAGCATCCGGATGGTCTGATTCACCCCTCCACTTT,.,TRBV4-3,TRBJ1-6,.
CASSEYTGQTSGANVLTF,TGTGCCAGCAGTGAATATACGGGACAGACCTCTGGGGCCAACGTCCTGACTTTC,.,TRBV6-1,TRBJ2-6,TRBD1
CASSRRQDTEAFF,TGCGCCAGCAGCCGCCGGCAGGACACTGAAGCTTTCTTT,.,TRBV5-1,TRBJ1-1,.
CASSEGFGELFF,TGCGCCAGCAGTGAGGGGTTCGGGGAGCTGTTTTTT,.,TRBV10-2,TRBJ2-2,.
CASSYRQGAEKLFF,TGTGCCAGCAGTTATAGACAGGGGGCTGAAAAACTGTTTTTT,once,TRBV7-9,TRBJ1-4,TRBD1
CASSQGPSTEAFF,TGCGCCAGCAGCCAAGGACCGTCCACTGAAGCTTTCTTT,.,TRBV4-1,TRBJ1-1,.
CASSFDRGTDTQYF,TGTGCCAGCAGCTTTGACAGGGGGACAGATACGCAGTATTTT,.,TRBV7-9,TRBJ2-3,TRBD1
CASSPVGGTASGYTF,TGCGCCAGCAGCCCTGTGGGGGGGACAGCCTCTGGCTACACCTTC,.,TRBV4-3,TRBJ1-2,TRBD1
CATPARDSFYNEQFF,TGTGCCACCCCCGCCCGGGACAGTTTTTACAATGAGCAGTTCTTC,.,TRBV6-5,TRBJ2-1,TRBD1
CASSLGRGGSYEQYF,TGTGCCAGCAGCTTAGGACGGGGGGGCTCCTACGAGCAGTACTTC,.,TRBV7-8,TRBJ2-7,TRBD2
CASSLTTQETQYF,TGTGCCAGCAGTTTAACTACCCAAGAGACCCAGTACTTC,.,TRBV12-3/TRBV12-4,TRBJ2-5,.
CASSYSQGNYGYTF,TGTGCCAGCAGTTACTCACAAGGAAACTATGGCTACACCTTC,.,TRBV6-5,TRBJ1-2,.
CASSPGTLSSYEQYF,TGTGCCAGCAGCCCGGGGACGTTGAGCTCCTACGAGCAGTACTTC,once,TRBV11-2,TRBJ2-7,.
CAISESGGGQAFF,TGTGCCATCAGTGAGTCGGGTGGGGGGCAAGCTTTCTTT,.,TRBV10-3,TRBJ1-1,.
CSVTRRLAGNTIYF,TGCAGCGTTACGAGGAGGTTAGCTGGAAACACCATATATTTT,few,TRBV29-1,TRBJ1-3,.
CASSLGDKTYGYTF,TGCGCCAGCAGCTTGGGCGACAAAACCTATGGCTACACCTTC,.,TRBV5-1,TRBJ1-2,.
CASSPQQGHEQYF,TGTGCCAGCTCACCCCAACAGGGCCACGAGCAGTACTTC,.,TRBV18,TRBJ2-7,.
CASRTGTGGMNTEAFF,TGCGCCAGCCGCACCGGGACAGGGGGTATGAACACTGAAGCTTTCTTT,.,TRBV4-3,TRBJ1-1,TRBD1
CASSARGNTEAFF,TGTGCCAGCAGCGCACGGGGGAACACTGAAGCTTTCTTT,.,TRBV6-5,TRBJ1-1,.
CAWSTTTNTGELFF,TGTGCCTGGAGTACAACCACGAACACCGGGGAGCTGTTTTTT,.,TRBV30,TRBJ2-2,.
CATTQDERGRGGYEQYF,TGTGCCACCACCCAAGACGAACGCGGCAGGGGAGGCTACGAGCAGTACTTC,.,TRBV3-1/TRBV3-2,TRBJ2-7,.
CASSLVSLNEQFF,TGTGCCAGCAGCTTAGTAAGTCTGAATGAGCAGTTCTTC,.,TRBV11-3,TRBJ2-1,.
CASSSFSWDRGNEKLFF,TGTGCCAGCAGCTCGTTTTCTTGGGACAGGGGTAATGAAAAACTGTTTTTT,.,TRBV11-2,TRBJ1-4,TRBD1
CASSLVPGTDTQYF,TGCGCCAGCAGCTTGGTACCAGGCACAGATACGCAGTATTTT,.,TRBV5-1,TRBJ2-3,.
CASSVEGIAGTEAFF,TGTGCCAGCAGCGTAGAGGGTATAGCGGGCACTGAAGCTTTCTTT,.,TRBV9,TRBJ1-1,.
CASSVRGLEQYF,TGCGCCAGCAGTGTCAGGGGCTTGGAGCAGTACTTC,.,TRBV10-1,TRBJ2-7,.
CASSRNTGVGELFF,TGTGCCAGCAGCCGAAATACAGGGGTCGGGGAGCTGTTTTTT,.,TRBV14,TRBJ2-2,TRBD1
CASSELAHRGGYTF,TGTGCCAGCAGTGAATTGGCGCACCGAGGGGGCTACACCTTC,few,TRBV6-1,TRBJ1-2,.
CASSLGSVSGYQQFF,TGCGCCAGCAGCTTGGGCAGCGTATCCGGGTACCAGCAGTTCTTC,once,TRBV5-1,TRBJ2-1,.
CAIREAGTGGGEQFF,TGTGCCATCAGGGAAGCCGGGACAGGGGGTGGTGAGCAGTTCTTC,.,TRBV10-3,TRBJ2-1,TRBD1
CASVPDRLLNYGYTF,TGTGCCAGCGTCCCAGATCGACTTCTAAACTATGGCTACACCTTC,.,TRBV6-5,TRBJ1-2,.
CASSHLKPDTEAFF,TGCGCCAGCAGCCACCTAAAACCGGACACCGAAGCTTTCTTT,.,TRBV4-1,TRBJ1-1,.